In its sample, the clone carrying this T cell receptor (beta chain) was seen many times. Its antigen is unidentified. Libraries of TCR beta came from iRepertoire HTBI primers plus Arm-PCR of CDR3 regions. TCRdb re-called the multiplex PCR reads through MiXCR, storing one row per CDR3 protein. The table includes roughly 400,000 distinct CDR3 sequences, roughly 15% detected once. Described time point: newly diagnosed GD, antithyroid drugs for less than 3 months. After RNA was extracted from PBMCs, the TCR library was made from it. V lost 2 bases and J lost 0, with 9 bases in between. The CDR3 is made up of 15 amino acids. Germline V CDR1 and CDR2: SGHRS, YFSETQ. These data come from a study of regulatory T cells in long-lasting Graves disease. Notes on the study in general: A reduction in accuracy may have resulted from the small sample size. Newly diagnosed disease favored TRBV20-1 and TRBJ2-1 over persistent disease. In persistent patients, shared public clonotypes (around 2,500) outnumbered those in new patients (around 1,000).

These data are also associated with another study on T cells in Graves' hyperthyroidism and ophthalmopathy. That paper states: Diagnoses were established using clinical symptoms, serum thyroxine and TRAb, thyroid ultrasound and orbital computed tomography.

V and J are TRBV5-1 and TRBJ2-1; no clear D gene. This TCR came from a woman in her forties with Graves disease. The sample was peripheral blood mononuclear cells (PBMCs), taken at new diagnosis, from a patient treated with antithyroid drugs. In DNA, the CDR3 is TGCGCCAGCAGCTTCACCCTCATCTCCTACAATGAGCAGTTCTTC. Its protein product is CASSFTLISYNEQFF.